A selection of T cell receptor beta chains follows, all from one sample in a study of radiotherapy plus CTLA-4 blockade in lung cancer. The method was immunoSEQ multiplex PCR; TCRdb's version includes in-frame clones alone and lacks a portion of them. Altogether 75,000 to 100,000 clones are present, around 88% being singletons, with the ten largest covering 4.5% to 6%. The material sequenced was peripheral blood, taken from a patient treated with radiotherapy plus ipilimumab. The origin of the receptors is a human donor with non-small cell lung cancer that progressed on radiotherapy plus ipilimumab. Each CDR3 is given with its conserved first and last residue. A D gene is named only where the DNA matches it firmly.

d_call	j_call	v_call	cdr3_nt	cdr3_aa
-	TRBJ2-5	TRBV29-1	TGCAGCGTTGAAGATGGTCCGGGGATGGGCGGGCAAGAGACCCAGTACTTC	CSVEDGPGMGGQETQYF
-	TRBJ2-7	TRBV5-1	TGCGCCAGCAGCTTCGCGGGCTCCAGTTCCTACGAGCAGTACTTC	CASSFAGSSSYEQYF
TRBD1	TRBJ1-2	TRBV27	TGTGCCAGCAGACCCACAGGGGGCGGTTATGGCTACACCTTC	CASRPTGGGYGYTF
TRBD1	TRBJ2-7	TRBV5-4	TGTGCCAGCAGCTTGGGTGGGACAGGGTTCATCCACGAGCAGTACTTC	CASSLGGTGFIHEQYF
-	TRBJ1-1	TRBV6-1	TGTGCCAGCAGTGGGGGCTACGGGGCCGCGGGAAACACTGAAGCTTTCTTT	CASSGGYGAAGNTEAFF
TRBD2	TRBJ2-1	TRBV18	TGTGCCAGCTCACCGAAGGGACTAGCGGGTTACAATGAGCAGTTCTTC	CASSPKGLAGYNEQFF
TRBD2	TRBJ2-7	TRBV7-2	TGTGCCAGCAGCCCGACTAGCGGGAGATTTTTCTACGAGCAGTACTTC	CASSPTSGRFFYEQYF
-	TRBJ1-1	TRBV6-6	TGTGCCAGCGGCAAATCTGCCTCAGGCGGCGGGGGCGCTTTCTTT	CASGKSASGGGGAFF
-	TRBJ2-3	TRBV19	TGTGCCAGTCGGCGTTCCGATAGCGGCAGCACAGATACGCAGTATTTT	CASRRSDSGSTDTQYF
-	TRBJ2-7	TRBV10-2	TGCGCCAGCAGTGGGCTGGACGAGCAGTACTTC	CASSGLDEQYF